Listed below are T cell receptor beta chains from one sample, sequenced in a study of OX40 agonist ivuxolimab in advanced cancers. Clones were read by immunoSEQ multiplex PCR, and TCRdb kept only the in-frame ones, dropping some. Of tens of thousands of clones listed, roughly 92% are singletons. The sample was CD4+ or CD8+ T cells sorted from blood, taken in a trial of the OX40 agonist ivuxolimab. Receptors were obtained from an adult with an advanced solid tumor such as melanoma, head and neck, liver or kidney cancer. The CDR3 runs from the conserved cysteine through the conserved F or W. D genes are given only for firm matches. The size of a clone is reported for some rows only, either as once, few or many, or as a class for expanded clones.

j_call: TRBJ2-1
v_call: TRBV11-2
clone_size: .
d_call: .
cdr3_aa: CASSLALGSFF
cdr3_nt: TGTGCCAGCAGCTTAGCACTGGGGTCGTTCTTC

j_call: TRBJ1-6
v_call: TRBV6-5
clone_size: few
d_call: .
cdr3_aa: CASSYSTRLDSPLHF
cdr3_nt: TGTGCCAGCAGTTACTCGACACGTTTGGATTCACCCCTCCACTTT

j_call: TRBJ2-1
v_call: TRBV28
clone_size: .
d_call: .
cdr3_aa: CASSFGTYEQFF
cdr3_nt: TGTGCCAGCAGTTTCGGCACGTATGAGCAGTTCTTC

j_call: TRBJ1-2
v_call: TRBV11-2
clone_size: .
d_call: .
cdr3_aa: CASSLLAGVDGYTF
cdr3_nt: TGTGCCAGCAGCTTATTAGCAGGGGTCGATGGCTACACCTTC

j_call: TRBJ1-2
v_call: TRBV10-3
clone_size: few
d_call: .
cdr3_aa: CAISEPHCGYTF
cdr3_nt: TGTGCCATCAGTGAGCCTCATTGCGGCTACACCTTC

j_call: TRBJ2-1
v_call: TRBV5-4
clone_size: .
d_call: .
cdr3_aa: CASSLYSQGEQFF
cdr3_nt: TGTGCCAGCAGCTTGTACTCCCAGGGTGAGCAGTTCTTC

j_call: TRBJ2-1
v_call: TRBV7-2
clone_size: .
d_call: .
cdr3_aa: CASSIGRYNEQFF
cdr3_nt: TGTGCCAGCAGCATCGGACGGTACAATGAGCAGTTCTTC

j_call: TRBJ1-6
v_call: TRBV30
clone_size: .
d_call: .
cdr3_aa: CAWSVEGPIIYSYNSPLHF
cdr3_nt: TGTGCCTGGAGTGTGGAGGGACCGATAATTTACTCCTATAATTCACCCCTCCACTTT

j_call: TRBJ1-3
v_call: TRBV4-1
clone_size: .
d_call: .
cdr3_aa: CASSQDRAAIPFPSSGNTIYF
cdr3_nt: TGCGCCAGCAGCCAAGATAGGGCAGCGATTCCCTTCCCGTCCTCTGGAAACACCATATATTTT

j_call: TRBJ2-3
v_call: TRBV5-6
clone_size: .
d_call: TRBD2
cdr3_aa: CASSLSSGYTDTQYF
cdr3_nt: TGTGCCAGCAGCTTGTCTAGCGGGTACACAGATACGCAGTATTTT

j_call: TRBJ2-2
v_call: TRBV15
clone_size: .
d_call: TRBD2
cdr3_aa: CATAAGGYTGELFF
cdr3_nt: TGTGCCACCGCGGCGGGAGGATACACCGGGGAGCTGTTTTTT

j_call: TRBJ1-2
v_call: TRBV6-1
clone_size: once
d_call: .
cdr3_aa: CASGGLIQTYGYTF
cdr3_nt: TGTGCCAGCGGGGGCCTAATCCAAACTTATGGCTACACCTTC

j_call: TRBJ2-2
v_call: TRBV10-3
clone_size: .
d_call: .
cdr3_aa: CAISDRGPGELFF
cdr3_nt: TGTGCCATCAGTGATCGGGGACCCGGGGAGCTGTTTTTT

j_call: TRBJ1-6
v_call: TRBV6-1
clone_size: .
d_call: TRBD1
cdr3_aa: CASGSGQGNNSPLHF
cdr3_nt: TGTGCCAGCGGGTCCGGACAGGGCAATAATTCACCCCTCCACTTT

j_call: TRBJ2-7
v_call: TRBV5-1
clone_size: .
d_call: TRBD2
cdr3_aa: CASSLVSSGPYEQYF
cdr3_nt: TGCGCCAGCAGCTTGGTGTCTAGCGGACCCTACGAGCAGTACTTC

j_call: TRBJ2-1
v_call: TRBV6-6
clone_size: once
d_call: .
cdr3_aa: CASSRRAHSYNEQFF
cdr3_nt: TGTGCCAGCAGCCGCAGGGCCCACTCCTACAATGAGCAGTTCTTC

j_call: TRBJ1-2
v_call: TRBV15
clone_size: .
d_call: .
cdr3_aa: CATSRDKGEHGYTF
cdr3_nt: TGTGCCACCAGCAGAGATAAAGGGGAGCATGGCTACACCTTC

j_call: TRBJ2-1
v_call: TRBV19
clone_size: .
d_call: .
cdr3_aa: CASSPRDNSYNEQFF
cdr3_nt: TGTGCCAGTAGTCCTCGGGACAACTCCTACAATGAGCAGTTCTTC

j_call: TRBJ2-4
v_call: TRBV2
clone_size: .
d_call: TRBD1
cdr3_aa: CASSDPRGQVPYF
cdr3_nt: TGTGCCAGCAGTGATCCCCGGGGACAGGTTCCCTACTTC

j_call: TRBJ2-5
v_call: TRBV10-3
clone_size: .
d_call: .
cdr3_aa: CAISDQIQETQYF
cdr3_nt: TGTGCCATCAGTGATCAGATACAAGAGACCCAGTACTTC

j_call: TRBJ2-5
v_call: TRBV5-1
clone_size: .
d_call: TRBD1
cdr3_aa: CASSTGTGVKETQYF
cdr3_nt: TGCGCCAGCAGCACCGGGACAGGGGTTAAAGAGACCCAGTACTTC

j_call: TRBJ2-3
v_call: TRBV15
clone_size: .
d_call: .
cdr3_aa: CATSGSTAGTQYF
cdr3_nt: TGTGCCACCAGCGGGTCGACGGCGGGTACGCAGTATTTT

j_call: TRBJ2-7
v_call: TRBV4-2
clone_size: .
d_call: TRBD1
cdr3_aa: CASSQEGQGAFEQYF
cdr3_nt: TGTGCCAGCAGCCAAGAGGGACAGGGGGCCTTCGAGCAGTACTTC

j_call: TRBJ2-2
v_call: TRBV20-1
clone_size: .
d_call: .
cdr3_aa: CSASAAGELFF
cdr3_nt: TGCAGTGCTAGTGCGGCCGGGGAGCTGTTTTTT

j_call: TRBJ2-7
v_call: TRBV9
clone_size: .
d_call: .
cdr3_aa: CASSVGRGRSYEQYF
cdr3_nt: TGTGCCAGCAGCGTAGGCAGGGGTAGGTCCTACGAGCAGTACTTC

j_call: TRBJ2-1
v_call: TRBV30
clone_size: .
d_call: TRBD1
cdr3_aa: CAGGGTGAYNEQFF
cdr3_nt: TGTGCCGGTGGGGGCACAGGGGCCTACAATGAGCAGTTCTTC

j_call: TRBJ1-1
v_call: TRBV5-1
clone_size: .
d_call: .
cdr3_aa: CASSLAIGGLMDTEAFF
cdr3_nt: TGCGCCAGCAGCTTGGCTATCGGGGGGTTGATGGACACTGAAGCTTTCTTT

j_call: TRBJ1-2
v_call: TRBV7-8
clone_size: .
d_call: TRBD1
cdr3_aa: CASNLGTGQYYGYTF
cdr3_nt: TGTGCCAGCAACTTAGGGACAGGGCAGTACTATGGCTACACCTTC

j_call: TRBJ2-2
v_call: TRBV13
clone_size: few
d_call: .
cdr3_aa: CASSSTRTGELFF
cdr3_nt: TGTGCCAGCAGCTCAACTAGGACCGGGGAGCTGTTTTTT

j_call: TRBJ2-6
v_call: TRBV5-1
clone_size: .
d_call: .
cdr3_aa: CASSDRSGANVLTF
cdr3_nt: TGCGCCAGCAGCGACAGGTCTGGGGCCAACGTCCTGACTTTC

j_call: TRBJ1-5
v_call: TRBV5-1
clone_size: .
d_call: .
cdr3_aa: CASSLKPVPSNQPQHF
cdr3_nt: TGCGCCAGCAGCTTGAAGCCAGTACCCAGCAATCAGCCCCAGCATTTT

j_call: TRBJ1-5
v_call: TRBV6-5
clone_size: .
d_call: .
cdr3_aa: CASTKGQGYYQPQHF
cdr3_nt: TGTGCCAGCACCAAGGGGCAGGGATACTATCAGCCCCAGCATTTT

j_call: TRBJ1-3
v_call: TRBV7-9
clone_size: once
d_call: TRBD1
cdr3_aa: CASSFAQGAAGNTIYF
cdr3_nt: TGTGCCAGCAGCTTTGCCCAGGGGGCGGCTGGAAACACCATATATTTT

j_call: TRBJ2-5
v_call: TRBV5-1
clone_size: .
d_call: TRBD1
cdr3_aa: CASSLGTALQETQYF
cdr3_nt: TGCGCCAGCAGCTTAGGGACAGCCCTTCAAGAGACCCAGTACTTC

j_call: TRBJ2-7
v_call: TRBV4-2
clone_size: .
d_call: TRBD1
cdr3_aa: CASSQGQGEVWEQYF
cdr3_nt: TGTGCCAGCAGCCAGGGACAGGGGGAAGTTTGGGAGCAGTACTTC

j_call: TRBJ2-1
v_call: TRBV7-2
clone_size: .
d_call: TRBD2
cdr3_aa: CASSLVGTSGMYNEQFF
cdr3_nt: TGTGCCAGCAGCTTAGTTGGGACTAGCGGGATGTACAATGAGCAGTTCTTC

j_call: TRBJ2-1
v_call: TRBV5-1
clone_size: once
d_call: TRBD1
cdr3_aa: CASSLGRDREPREQFF
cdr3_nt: TGCGCCAGCAGCTTGGGCCGGGACAGGGAGCCCAGAGAGCAGTTCTTC

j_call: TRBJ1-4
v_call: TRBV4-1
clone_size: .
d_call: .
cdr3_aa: CASSQGGFEKLFF
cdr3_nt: TGCGCCAGCAGCCAAGGGGGTTTCGAAAAACTGTTTTTT

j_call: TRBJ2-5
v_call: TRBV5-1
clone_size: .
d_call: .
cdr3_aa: CASSSVETQYF
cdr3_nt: TGCGCCAGCAGCAGCGTCGAGACCCAGTACTTC

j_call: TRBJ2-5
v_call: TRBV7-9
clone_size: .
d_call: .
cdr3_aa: CAGAIGETQYF
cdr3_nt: TGTGCCGGCGCGATAGGAGAGACCCAGTACTTC

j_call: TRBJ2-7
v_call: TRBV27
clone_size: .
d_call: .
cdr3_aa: CASSLIAYEQYF
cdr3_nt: TGTGCCAGCAGTTTAATTGCCTACGAGCAGTACTTC

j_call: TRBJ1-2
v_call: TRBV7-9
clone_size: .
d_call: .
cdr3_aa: CASSLAGDGYTF
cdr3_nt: TGTGCCAGCAGCTTAGCAGGGGATGGCTACACCTTC

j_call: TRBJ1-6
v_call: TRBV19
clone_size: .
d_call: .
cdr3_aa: CASSILGGSNSPLHF
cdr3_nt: TGTGCCAGTAGTATTCTTGGCGGCAGTAATTCACCCCTCCACTTT

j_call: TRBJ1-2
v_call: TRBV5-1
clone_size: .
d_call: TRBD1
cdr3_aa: CASSLGDSNYGYTF
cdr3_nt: TGCGCCAGCAGCTTGGGGGACAGTAACTATGGCTACACCTTC

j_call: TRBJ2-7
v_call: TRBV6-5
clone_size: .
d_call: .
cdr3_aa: CASSLGENEQYF
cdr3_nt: TGTGCCAGCAGCCTCGGGGAGAACGAGCAGTACTTC

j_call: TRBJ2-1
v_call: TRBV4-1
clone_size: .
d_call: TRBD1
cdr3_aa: CASSGDRAYNEQFF
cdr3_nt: TGCGCCAGCAGCGGGGACAGGGCCTATAATGAGCAGTTCTTC

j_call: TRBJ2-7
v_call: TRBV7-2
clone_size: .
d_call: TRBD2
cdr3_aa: CASSLLTGGYEQYF
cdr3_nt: TGTGCCAGCAGCTTACTAACGGGAGGCTACGAGCAGTACTTC

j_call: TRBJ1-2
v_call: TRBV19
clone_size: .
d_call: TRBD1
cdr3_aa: CASSPWTGSSNYGYTF
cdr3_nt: TGTGCCAGTAGTCCTTGGACAGGCTCCTCTAACTATGGCTACACCTTC

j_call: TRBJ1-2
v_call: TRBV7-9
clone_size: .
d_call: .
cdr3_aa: CASSLNSAGGYTF
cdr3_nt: TGTGCCAGCAGCTTAAACAGTGCCGGGGGCTACACCTTC

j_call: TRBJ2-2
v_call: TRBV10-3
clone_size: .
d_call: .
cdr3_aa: CAINRAGELFF
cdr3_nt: TGTGCCATCAATAGGGCCGGAGAGCTGTTTTTT

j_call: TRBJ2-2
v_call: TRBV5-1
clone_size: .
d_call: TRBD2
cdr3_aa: CASSLAVSGGGELFF
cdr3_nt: TGCGCCAGCAGCTTGGCCGTAAGCGGGGGCGGGGAGCTGTTTTTT

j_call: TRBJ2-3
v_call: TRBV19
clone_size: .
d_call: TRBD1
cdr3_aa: CASSIQVPGRGNTQYF
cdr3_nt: TGTGCCAGTAGTATCCAGGTTCCTGGCAGGGGGAATACGCAGTATTTT

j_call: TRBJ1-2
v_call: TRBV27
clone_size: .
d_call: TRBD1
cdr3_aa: CASSSQGWGGYTF
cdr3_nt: TGTGCCAGCAGTTCACAGGGGTGGGGTGGCTACACCTTC

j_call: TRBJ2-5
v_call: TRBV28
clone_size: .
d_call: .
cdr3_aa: CASSFRGGQETQYF
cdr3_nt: TGTGCCAGCAGTTTTCGGGGAGGCCAAGAGACCCAGTACTTC